This is a list of T cell receptor beta chains from one sample in a study of radiotherapy plus CTLA-4 blockade in lung cancer. Sequencing used immunoSEQ multiplex PCR; TCRdb keeps in-frame clones, though not all of them. The sample yields around 72,000 clones, around four fifths seen once. This specimen was peripheral blood, taken from a patient treated with radiotherapy plus ipilimumab. The receptors were gathered from a human donor with non-small cell lung cancer who had a complete response to radiotherapy plus ipilimumab. The CDR3 runs from the conserved cysteine through the conserved F or W.

v_call: TRBV7-8
cdr3_aa: CASRKQGRPGELFF

v_call: TRBV7-9
cdr3_aa: CASSLGWVSYYGYTF

v_call: TRBV29-1
cdr3_aa: CSVGLPEDGQFF

v_call: TRBV10-3
cdr3_aa: CASNRDSNQPQHF

v_call: TRBV10-1
cdr3_aa: CASSEQSELGLFF

v_call: TRBV2
cdr3_aa: CASRLAGRAYEQYF

v_call: TRBV30
cdr3_aa: CAWKRPGYSNQPQHF

v_call: TRBV4-3
cdr3_aa: CASSQDMILEGRGSGYTF

v_call: TRBV4-1
cdr3_aa: CASRTTGGGTEAFF

v_call: TRBV14
cdr3_aa: CASSRGGVEEKLFF

v_call: TRBV7-2
cdr3_aa: CASSSLMGTGKGDTQYF

v_call: TRBV11-2
cdr3_aa: CASSLAYRATSNQPQHF

v_call: TRBV18
cdr3_aa: CASSPRLAGGTGELFF

v_call: TRBV18
cdr3_aa: CASSLGAGPYEQYF

v_call: TRBV19
cdr3_aa: CASSIFSGGRTGELFF

v_call: TRBV18
cdr3_aa: CASSPRDSRYTF

v_call: TRBV11-2
cdr3_aa: CASTHRGQAETQYF

v_call: TRBV18
cdr3_aa: CASSPRGGEPQHF

v_call: TRBV2
cdr3_aa: CASRREKGETQYF

v_call: TRBV13
cdr3_aa: CASSLAGSYGYTF

v_call: TRBV6-1
cdr3_aa: CASSLRGDTQYF

v_call: TRBV6-6
cdr3_aa: CASSKGTMNTEAFF

v_call: TRBV7-9
cdr3_aa: CASSLSFGVSEAFF

v_call: TRBV5-8
cdr3_aa: CASSPWTSGGLHRYNEQFF

v_call: TRBV25-1
cdr3_aa: CASSDRDRAVSQFF

v_call: TRBV5-1
cdr3_aa: CASSFRHDGSYEQYF

v_call: TRBV7-2
cdr3_aa: CASSYSGHPGNTIYF

v_call: TRBV18
cdr3_aa: CASSPPDSFYGYTF

v_call: TRBV19
cdr3_aa: CASSTTGLGTGELFF

v_call: TRBV5-6
cdr3_aa: CASSPETGGVGYEQYF

v_call: TRBV7-2
cdr3_aa: CASSLVVGFQIWGYTF

v_call: TRBV6-1
cdr3_aa: CASSVPPRSYGYTF

v_call: TRBV5-5
cdr3_aa: CASSPLVSGGLRETGELFF

v_call: TRBV11-2
cdr3_aa: CASSLEVTDTQYF

v_call: TRBV7-9
cdr3_aa: CASSQDRAYQETQYF

v_call: TRBV29-1
cdr3_aa: CSVRDRNNQPQHF

v_call: TRBV2
cdr3_aa: CASSALRGFYNEQFF

v_call: TRBV28
cdr3_aa: CASSFVGRHYGYTF

v_call: TRBV6-6
cdr3_aa: CASTKGQGREKLFF

v_call: TRBV5-4
cdr3_aa: CASSDTPGTDYGYTF